This T cell receptor (beta chain) was found in a study of T cell repertoires in cytomegalovirus infection. About the study: HLA-B-restricted CMV epitopes that are well studied, plus recently identified HLA-C-restricted ones, were used by the study. A matching HLA type, together with CMV infection, was signaled by public TCR beta signatures.

Points from the study as a whole: CMV-specific TCR beta clonotypes restricted by HLA-C were the ones dominating the ex vivo response. CMV carriers with the relevant HLA were identified by cumulative public TCR beta family frequency.

One entry per CDR3 protein results from TCRdb running MiXCR on the reads. The sample holds more than 95,000 distinct CDR3 sequences, around 32% seen once. As regards this clonotype: The antigen remains unidentified.

The receptor was derived from a human donor in good health (CMV status not recorded). Some clones in this sample may be carry-over from other donors' samples. Sequences were derived from CD8+ T cells from cultured PBMCs, sampled from culture after CMV antigen stimulation.

CDR3 bases: TGTGCCAGCAGCCTCGGGACAGGGGTAACTCACGAGCAGTACTTC. Its translation is CASSLGTGVTHEQYF. J is TRBJ2-7 and V is TRBV13, with TRBD1 identical over 10 bases. The V and J ends lost 5 bases and 5 bases, in that order; junction bases with no gene match: 9. CDR1 and CDR2 from the germline V gene are PRHDT and FYEKMQ (reference sequence). The CDR3 contains 15 residues.